The rows below give T cell receptor beta chains drawn from one sample of a study of shared clonotypes between healthy human individuals. TCRdb's copy holds only in-frame clones and misses some; the assay was immunoSEQ multiplex PCR. The data contain roughly 2,300,000 clones, 85% to 95% of them singletons. Sequences were obtained from naive CD4+ T cells from PBMCs. Receptor source: a young man in good health. Some clones in this sample may be carry-over from other donors' samples. Each CDR3 is given with its conserved first and last residue. D genes are given only for firm matches. The size entry is marked missing in some rows and otherwise reads once, few, many or a size class.

TRBJ1-4,TRBV7-2,NA,NA,TGTGCCAGCAGCCATTTCGCCTCGACTAATGAAAAACTGTTTTTT,CASSHFASTNEKLFF
TRBJ2-1,TRBV14,NA,NA,TGTGCCAGCAGCCAAGTGTTCCTGTCCTCCTACAATGAGCAGTTCTTC,CASSQVFLSSYNEQFF
TRBJ2-2,TRBV11-2,NA,NA,TGTGCCAGCAGCTTAGAGGCGGGCACCGGGGAGCTGTTTTTT,CASSLEAGTGELFF
TRBJ2-7,TRBV30,NA,NA,TGTGCCTGGAGTTCCGGGGCATCCTACGAGCAGTACTTC,CAWSSGASYEQYF
TRBJ1-3,TRBV29-1,NA,TRBD1,TGCAGCGCCAGGACAGGCTCTGGAAACACCATATATTTT,CSARTGSGNTIYF
TRBJ1-5,TRBV2,NA,NA,TGTGCCAGCAGTGAATTGGGCGGAAATCAGCCCCAGCATTTT,CASSELGGNQPQHF
TRBJ2-7,TRBV28,NA,TRBD1,TGTGCCAGCAGTCCAGGGACAGGAGTCTACGAGCAGTACTTC,CASSPGTGVYEQYF
TRBJ1-3,TRBV7-8,NA,NA,TGTGCCAGCAGCTTATACCCTCTGGACACCATATATTTT,CASSLYPLDTIYF
TRBJ2-2,TRBV7-3,NA,NA,TGTGCCAGCAGCTTAAAAGCTAGCAGCACCGGGGAGCTGTTTTTT,CASSLKASSTGELFF
TRBJ2-1,TRBV6-5,NA,NA,TGTGCCAGCAGCCCCCGGAACAATGAGCAGTTCTTC,CASSPRNNEQFF
TRBJ2-7,TRBV6-5,NA,NA,TGTGCCAGCAGCCCTAGGACGGACTCCTACGAGCAGTACTTC,CASSPRTDSYEQYF
TRBJ2-2,TRBV4-1,NA,NA,TGCGCCAGCAGACAGACAGGATCCACCGGGGAGCTGTTTTTT,CASRQTGSTGELFF
TRBJ1-2,TRBV27,NA,NA,TGTGCCAGCAGGGACTTTAGTGTTCTATCAGCCAATGGCTACACCTTC,CASRDFSVLSANGYTF
TRBJ1-1,TRBV9,few,TRBD1,TGTGCCAGCAGCAAAACAGGGGGCTCGACTGAAGCTTTCTTT,CASSKTGGSTEAFF
TRBJ2-2,TRBV19,NA,NA,TGTGCCAGTCGGGAGACCGGTACCTACACCGGGGAGCTGTTTTTT,CASRETGTYTGELFF
TRBJ2-7,TRBV6-5,NA,NA,TGTGCCAGCAGGCGCCCGGGGGTTCAAGGCGAGCAGTACTTC,CASRRPGVQGEQYF
TRBJ2-3,TRBV5-1,NA,TRBD2,TGCGCCAGCAGCCCGGGGGGACTAATGGGCGCAGATACGCAGTATTTT,CASSPGGLMGADTQYF
TRBJ1-5,TRBV7-2,NA,NA,TGTGCCAGCAGCTTATCTGGCGGAGGGGTCAATCAGCCCCAGCATTTT,CASSLSGGGVNQPQHF
TRBJ1-1,TRBV5-1,NA,TRBD1,TGCGCCAGCAGCGTCCGGGACAGTAGCACTGAAGCTTTCTTT,CASSVRDSSTEAFF
TRBJ1-2,TRBV27,NA,NA,TGTGCCAGCAGTTTGGCGGCCAGAGGGGGCTACACCTTC,CASSLAARGGYTF
TRBJ2-6,TRBV29-1,NA,NA,TGCAGCGTTGCGTCTGGGGCCAACGTCCTGACTTTC,CSVASGANVLTF
TRBJ1-2,TRBV6-5,NA,NA,TGTGCCACCAGAGCGGACAAGAACTATGGCTACACCTTC,CATRADKNYGYTF
TRBJ2-1,TRBV15,NA,TRBD2,TGTGCCACCAGCAGTCGAGGGACTATGGGCTCCTACAATGAGCAGTTCTTC,CATSSRGTMGSYNEQFF
TRBJ2-3,TRBV5-4,NA,NA,TGTGCCAGCAGCAGGGACCGTTATACGCAGTATTTT,CASSRDRYTQYF
TRBJ2-3,TRBV2,NA,NA,TGTGCCAGCCACCCTGTGGCTATCCTCACAGATACGCAGTATTTT,CASHPVAILTDTQYF
TRBJ2-3,TRBV2,NA,TRBD2,TGTGCCAGCAGGGGGACTAGCGGGGCAGATACGCAGTATTTT,CASRGTSGADTQYF
TRBJ1-4,TRBV11-2,NA,NA,NA,CASSFGDGGWNEKLFF
TRBJ2-5,TRBV5-1,NA,TRBD1,TGCGCCAGCAGCTTAACCGGGACAGGGGCGGAGACCCAGTACTTC,CASSLTGTGAETQYF
TRBJ2-5,TRBV11-2,NA,TRBD2,TGTGCCAGCAGCTTACCTAGCGGGAGGGCTGCGGCAGAGACCCAGTACTTC,CASSLPSGRAAAETQYF
TRBJ2-1,TRBV2,NA,NA,TGTGCCAGCAGTGTCTCCGGGAGTACCAATGAGCAGTTCTTC,CASSVSGSTNEQFF
TRBJ2-7,TRBV5-1,NA,NA,TGCGCCAGCAGTGAACAGACCTACGAGCAGTACTTC,CASSEQTYEQYF
TRBJ2-3,TRBV7-3,NA,TRBD2,TGTGCCAGCAGCTTAATGGGGCTAGCGGGACTCACAGATACGCAGTATTTT,CASSLMGLAGLTDTQYF
TRBJ1-5,TRBV28,NA,NA,TGTGCCAGCAGTCCACCAGGGTATCCTGAGCCCCAGCATTTT,CASSPPGYPEPQHF
TRBJ1-2,TRBV9,once,NA,TGTGCCAGCAGCGTCGGGGCCGGCTATGGCTACACCTTC,CASSVGAGYGYTF
TRBJ1-1,TRBV13,NA,TRBD1,TGTGCCAGCAGCTTAAGGGACAGGGGCCGTAACACTGAAGCTTTCTTT,CASSLRDRGRNTEAFF
TRBJ2-5,TRBV18,NA,NA,TGTGCCAGCTCACCACTGTCCGGCAGGCAGAGCATCCAAGAGACCCAGTACTTC,CASSPLSGRQSIQETQYF
TRBJ1-1,TRBV9,few,NA,TGTGCCAGCAGCGTAGTAGGTCAAAACACTGAAGCTTTCTTT,CASSVVGQNTEAFF
TRBJ2-5,TRBV11-2,NA,TRBD1,TGTGCCAGCAGCATCCACAGGGGGACCCAGTACTTC,CASSIHRGTQYF
TRBJ1-5,TRBV30,NA,NA,TGTGCCTGGAGTGGGTCAGGTGATCAGCCCCAGCATTTT,CAWSGSGDQPQHF
TRBJ2-1,TRBV5-1,NA,NA,TGCGCCAGCGCCATGAGCAGCGATGAGAAGTTCTTC,CASAMSSDEKFF
TRBJ1-4,TRBV5-4,NA,NA,TGTGCCAGCAGCTTGGCGCCGGGGCCTAATGAAAAACTGTTTTTT,CASSLAPGPNEKLFF
TRBJ2-5,TRBV5-1,NA,NA,TGCGCCAGCAGCTTGTTCATGGGCCAGCCCCAAGAGACCCAGTACTTC,CASSLFMGQPQETQYF
TRBJ2-1,TRBV7-8,once,NA,TGTGCCAGCAGCTTAGCTCGGTACAATGAGCAGTTCTTC,CASSLARYNEQFF
TRBJ2-7,TRBV5-1,once,TRBD1,TGCGCCAGCAGTTCGGGACAGGGGGTAATCGACGAGCAGTACTTC,CASSSGQGVIDEQYF
TRBJ1-1,TRBV11-1,NA,NA,TGTGCCAGCAGCTCAACGGCGATTGAAGCTTTCTTT,CASSSTAIEAFF
TRBJ2-1,TRBV11-2,NA,NA,TGTGCCAGCAGCCATCCCGGGTGGGCGGGCCCGACGCAGTTCTTC,CASSHPGWAGPTQFF
TRBJ1-1,TRBV4-2,NA,TRBD1,TGTGCCAGCAGCCAACCCGGACAGGGGATAGTTGGCGCCACTGAAGCTTTCTTT,CASSQPGQGIVGATEAFF
TRBJ2-5,TRBV5-1,NA,TRBD1,TGCGCCAGCAGCTCTACCGGGACAGCTCAAGAGACCCAGTACTTC,CASSSTGTAQETQYF
TRBJ2-2,TRBV5-4,NA,TRBD2,TGTGCCAGCAGCCTGGGCATGCGGGGGGAGAACACCGGGGAGCTGTTTTTT,CASSLGMRGENTGELFF
TRBJ1-2,TRBV5-6,NA,NA,TGTGCCAGCGGCACCGGGCCGATCTATGGCTACACCTTC,CASGTGPIYGYTF
TRBJ2-7,TRBV19,NA,TRBD1,TGTGCCAGTAGTATCCCGGGACAGGGCCACTACGAGCAGTACTTC,CASSIPGQGHYEQYF